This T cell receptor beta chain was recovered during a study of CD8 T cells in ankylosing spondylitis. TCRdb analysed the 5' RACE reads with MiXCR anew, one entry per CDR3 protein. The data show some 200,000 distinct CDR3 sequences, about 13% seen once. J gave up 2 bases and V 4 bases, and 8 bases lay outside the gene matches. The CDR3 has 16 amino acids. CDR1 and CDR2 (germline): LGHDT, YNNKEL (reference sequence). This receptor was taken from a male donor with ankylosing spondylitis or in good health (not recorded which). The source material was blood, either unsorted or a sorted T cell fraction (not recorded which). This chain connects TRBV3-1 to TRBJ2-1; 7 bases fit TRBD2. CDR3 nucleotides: TGTGCCAGCAGCCCACCCAGGGCGGGAGCCTACAATGAGCAGTTCTTC. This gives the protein CASSPPRAGAYNEQFF.